This is a list of T cell receptor beta chains from one sample in a study of cytomegalovirus exposure and HLA in healthy donors. The method was immunoSEQ multiplex PCR; TCRdb's version includes in-frame clones alone and lacks a portion of them. In all, the sample yields roughly 60,000 clones. The sequenced material came from PBMCs. The receptors here all came from a woman under 30 in good health and CMV-seronegative. Each CDR3 is given with its conserved first and last residue. Fields, in order: D gene, J gene, V gene, CDR3 protein, CDR3 DNA. D genes are given only for firm matches.

D gene: .
J gene: TRBJ2-7
V gene: TRBV6-1
CDR3 protein: CASSDFSSYEQYF
CDR3 DNA: TGTGCCAGCAGTGATTTCAGCTCCTACGAGCAGTACTTC

D gene: .
J gene: TRBJ2-1
V gene: TRBV9
CDR3 protein: CASSVRAYNEQFF
CDR3 DNA: TGTGCCAGCAGCGTCCGGGCCTACAATGAGCAGTTCTTC

D gene: .
J gene: TRBJ1-2
V gene: TRBV9
CDR3 protein: CASSVGGSDYGYTF
CDR3 DNA: TGTGCCAGCAGCGTAGGGGGCAGCGACTATGGCTACACCTTC

D gene: TRBD1
J gene: TRBJ1-1
V gene: TRBV11-3
CDR3 protein: CASSREGTGVNTEAFF
CDR3 DNA: TGTGCCAGCAGTCGCGAAGGGACAGGGGTGAACACTGAAGCTTTCTTT

D gene: .
J gene: TRBJ1-2
V gene: TRBV28
CDR3 protein: CASSLGQGTDGYTF
CDR3 DNA: TGTGCCAGCAGTTTGGGGCAGGGGACCGATGGCTACACCTTC

D gene: .
J gene: TRBJ1-2
V gene: TRBV5-1
CDR3 protein: CASSSSVGGARPGYTF
CDR3 DNA: TGCGCCAGCAGCTCCAGCGTGGGGGGGGCCAGGCCTGGCTACACCTTC

D gene: TRBD2
J gene: TRBJ2-4
V gene: TRBV18
CDR3 protein: CASSPRSGGGAAKNIQYF
CDR3 DNA: TGTGCCAGCTCACCAAGGAGCGGGGGAGGGGCGGCCAAAAACATTCAGTACTTC

D gene: .
J gene: TRBJ1-4
V gene: TRBV28
CDR3 protein: CASSFGQPTNEKLFF
CDR3 DNA: TGTGCCAGCAGTTTCGGACAGCCAACTAATGAAAAACTGTTTTTT

D gene: .
J gene: TRBJ1-1
V gene: TRBV18
CDR3 protein: CASSQGGTNTEAFF
CDR3 DNA: TGTGCCAGCTCACAGGGGGGGACGAACACTGAAGCTTTCTTT

D gene: TRBD1
J gene: TRBJ1-6
V gene: TRBV30
CDR3 protein: CAWSGQGPSPLHF
CDR3 DNA: TGTGCCTGGAGTGGACAGGGGCCTTCACCCCTCCACTTT

D gene: TRBD2
J gene: TRBJ2-1
V gene: TRBV5-1
CDR3 protein: CASSLRPGLAGPEQFF
CDR3 DNA: TGCGCCAGCTCCCTCCGCCCGGGACTAGCGGGCCCTGAGCAGTTCTTC

D gene: .
J gene: TRBJ2-7
V gene: TRBV11-2
CDR3 protein: CASSSVRGTAYEQYF
CDR3 DNA: TGTGCCAGCAGCTCCGTCCGGGGGACTGCCTACGAGCAGTACTTC

D gene: TRBD1
J gene: TRBJ1-6
V gene: TRBV5-1
CDR3 protein: CASSPWDRGLNSPLHF
CDR3 DNA: TGCGCCAGCAGCCCCTGGGACAGGGGGTTAAATTCACCCCTCCACTTT

D gene: TRBD1
J gene: TRBJ1-5
V gene: TRBV2
CDR3 protein: CASRLPGQPDQPQHF
CDR3 DNA: TGTGCCAGCAGGCTACCGGGACAGCCGGATCAGCCCCAGCATTTT

D gene: .
J gene: TRBJ2-7
V gene: TRBV25-1
CDR3 protein: CASSLHRDEQYF
CDR3 DNA: TGTGCCAGCAGTCTGCACAGGGACGAGCAGTACTTC

D gene: .
J gene: TRBJ2-3
V gene: TRBV6-5
CDR3 protein: CASRRHTTDTQYF
CDR3 DNA: TGTGCCAGCAGACGCCACACCACAGATACGCAGTATTTT

D gene: TRBD1
J gene: TRBJ1-5
V gene: TRBV27
CDR3 protein: CASRRTGGGSQPQHF
CDR3 DNA: TGTGCCAGCAGGCGGACAGGGGGCGGCAGCCAGCCCCAGCATTTT

D gene: TRBD1
J gene: TRBJ1-6
V gene: TRBV28
CDR3 protein: CATLQGVYSPLHF
CDR3 DNA: TGTGCCACCCTACAGGGGGTCTACTCACCCCTCCACTTT

D gene: .
J gene: TRBJ1-2
V gene: TRBV5-1
CDR3 protein: CASSPFRQEANYGYTF
CDR3 DNA: TGCGCCAGCAGCCCTTTCCGACAGGAGGCTAACTATGGCTACACCTTC

D gene: .
J gene: TRBJ1-6
V gene: TRBV18
CDR3 protein: CASSPTGTASYNSPLHF
CDR3 DNA: TGTGCCAGCTCACCCACAGGGACCGCATCCTATAATTCACCCCTCCACTTT

D gene: TRBD1
J gene: TRBJ1-2
V gene: TRBV4-1
CDR3 protein: CASSPQGGYRGVYGYTF
CDR3 DNA: TGCGCCAGCAGCCCCCAGGGGGGGTACAGGGGGGTCTATGGCTACACCTTC

D gene: TRBD1
J gene: TRBJ2-7
V gene: TRBV14
CDR3 protein: CASSQMTGKLIHEQYF
CDR3 DNA: TGTGCCAGCAGCCAAATGACAGGGAAGCTTATCCACGAGCAGTACTTC

D gene: TRBD1
J gene: TRBJ1-3
V gene: TRBV4-1
CDR3 protein: CASSRGQARGGNTIYF
CDR3 DNA: TGCGCCAGCAGCCGGGGACAGGCGCGTGGTGGAAACACCATATATTTT

D gene: TRBD1
J gene: TRBJ1-4
V gene: TRBV4-1
CDR3 protein: CASSQGQGAPNEKLFF
CDR3 DNA: TGCGCCAGCAGCCAAGGACAGGGGGCCCCTAATGAAAAACTGTTTTTT